This T cell receptor (beta chain) was found in a study of T cells in Graves' hyperthyroidism and ophthalmopathy. Study findings and constraints: Using 13 V-J features, a model discriminated ophthalmopathy from stable hyperthyroidism.

Amplified TCR beta CDR3 regions derived from RNA transcripts. First-round RT-PCR with HTBI primers amplified the TCR CDR3 region. TCRdb re-called the multiplex PCR reads with MiXCR, one entry per CDR3 protein. The sample consists of 200,000 to 300,000 distinct CDR3 sequences, about 16% of them appearing once. The CDR3 sequence is 13 residues long. V was clipped by 3 bases and J by 5 bases, with 8 bases between them. The germline CDR1 and CDR2 sequences are MDHEN and SYDVKM. This clonotype has a count of ten or more. Its target is unknown. Exclusion criteria comprised uncontrolled infection, other autoimmune disease, pregnancy or lactation.

Sequencing was carried out using blood. V gene TRBV28 combines with J gene TRBJ1-5, with D maybe TRBD1 (6 bases). The receptor's source is a woman between 18 and 30 years old with Graves' ophthalmopathy. The CDR3 protein is CASSFPGDQPQHF. The CDR3 DNA is TGTGCCAGCAGTTTTCCAGGGGATCAGCCCCAGCATTTT.